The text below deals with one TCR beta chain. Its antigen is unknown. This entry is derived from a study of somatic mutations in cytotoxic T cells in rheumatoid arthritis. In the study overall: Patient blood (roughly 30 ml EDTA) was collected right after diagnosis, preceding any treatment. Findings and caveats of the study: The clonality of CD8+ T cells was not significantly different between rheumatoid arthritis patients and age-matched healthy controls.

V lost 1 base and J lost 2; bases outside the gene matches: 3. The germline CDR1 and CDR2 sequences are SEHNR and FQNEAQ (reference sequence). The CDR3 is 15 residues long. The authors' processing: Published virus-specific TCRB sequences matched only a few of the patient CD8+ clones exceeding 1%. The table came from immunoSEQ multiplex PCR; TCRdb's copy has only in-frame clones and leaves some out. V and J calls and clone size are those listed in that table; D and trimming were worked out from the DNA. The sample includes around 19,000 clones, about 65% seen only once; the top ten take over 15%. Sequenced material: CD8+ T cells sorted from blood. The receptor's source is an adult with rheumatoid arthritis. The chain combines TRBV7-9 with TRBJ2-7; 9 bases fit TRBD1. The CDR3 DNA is TGTGCCAGCAGCTTAGTCGGGACAGGGACCTACGAGCAGTACTTC. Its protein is CASSLVGTGTYEQYF.